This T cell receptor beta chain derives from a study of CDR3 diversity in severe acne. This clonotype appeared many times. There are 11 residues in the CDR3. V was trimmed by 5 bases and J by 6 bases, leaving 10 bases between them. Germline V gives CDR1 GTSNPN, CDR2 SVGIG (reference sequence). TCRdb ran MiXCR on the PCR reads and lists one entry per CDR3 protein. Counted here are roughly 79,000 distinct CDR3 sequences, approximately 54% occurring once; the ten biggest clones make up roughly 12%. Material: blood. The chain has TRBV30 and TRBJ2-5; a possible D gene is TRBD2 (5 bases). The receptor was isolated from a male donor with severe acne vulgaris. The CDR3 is CAWAGSKTQYF. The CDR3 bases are TGTGCCTGGGCGGGCTCTAAGACCCAGTACTTC.